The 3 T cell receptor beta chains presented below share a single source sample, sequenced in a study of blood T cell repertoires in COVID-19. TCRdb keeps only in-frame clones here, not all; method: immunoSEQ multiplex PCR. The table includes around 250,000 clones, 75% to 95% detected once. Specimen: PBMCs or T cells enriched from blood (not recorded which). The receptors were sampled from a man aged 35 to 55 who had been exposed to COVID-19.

The CDR3 nucleotides are TGTGCCAGCAGCGTAGGGACAGGGTTAAGAAGCGGGGAGCTGTTTTTT. Residues: CASSVGTGLRSGELFF. The rearrangement joins TRBV9 to TRBJ2-2; TRBD1 matches 8 bases. Germline trimming cut 0 bases from V and 7 bases from J; bases unmatched to any gene: 8. The germline CDR1 and CDR2 sequences are SGDLS and YYNGEE. The CDR3 totals 16 residues.

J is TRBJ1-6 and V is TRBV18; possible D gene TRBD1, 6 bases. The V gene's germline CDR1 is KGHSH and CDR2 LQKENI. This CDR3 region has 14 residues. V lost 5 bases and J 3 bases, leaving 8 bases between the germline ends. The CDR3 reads CASSGGNYNSPLHF. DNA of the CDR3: TGTGCCAGCTCAGGGGGCAACTATAATTCACCCCTCCACTTT.

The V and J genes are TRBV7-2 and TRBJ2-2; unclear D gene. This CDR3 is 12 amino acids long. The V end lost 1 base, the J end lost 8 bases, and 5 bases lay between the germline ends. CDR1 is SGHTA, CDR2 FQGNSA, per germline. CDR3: CASSLEIGELFF. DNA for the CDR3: TGTGCCAGCAGCTTAGAAATAGGGGAGCTGTTTTTT.